This TCR beta chain is from a study of cytomegalovirus exposure and HLA in healthy donors. The study ran its PCR with 60 Vbeta and 13 Jbeta primers. Sequencing used immunoSEQ multiplex PCR; TCRdb keeps in-frame clones, though not all of them. The table records 150,000 or so clones, around 68% of them present only once. CDR3 length equals 11 residues. From germline, CDR1 is SEHNR and CDR2 FQNEAQ (reference sequence). General study findings and limits: A classifier reportedly called cytomegalovirus status with high sensitivity and specificity. Some TCR beta chains (164 of them) were listed as cytomegalovirus-associated.

The donors were healthy bone marrow donors. As for this clone: The antigen is unknown. An end of the junction differs from the germline gene, which may be a read error.

The sequence was collected from a man aged 25 to 45 in good health and CMV-seropositive. The rearrangement uses TRBV7-9 and TRBJ2-7, with a weak D call TRBD1 (6 bases). The specimen sequenced was PBMCs. For the CDR3, the DNA is TGTTCCAGCAGCTTAGGGGGAGTATGGTACTTC. This gives the protein CSSSLGGVWYF.